The 10 T cell receptor beta chains listed next were all sequenced from one sample in a study of CXCR3-negative and CXCR3-positive naive CD8 T cells (dated by TCRdb to about 2019). Sequencing instrument: NextSeq 550. The Human TCR Profiling Kit (MiLaboratory) was used to prepare UMI-labeled 5' RACE TRB cDNA libraries. TCRdb reanalyzed the reads, keeping one entry per CDR3 protein sequence and omitting DNA. The sample table records about 56,000 distinct CDR3 sequences. Of the sample, 20% to 25% is held by the ten largest clones. The sequencing input was memory CD8+ T cells from blood. The sample's cell subset or site, from its label and the paper: conventional CD8+ memory T cells (TMEM), sorted as controls. These receptors all come from a human donor in good health. Some clones in this sample may be carry-over from other donors' samples.

The V call is TRBV4-3, the J call TRBJ1-2; no DNA is available, so the TRBD1 call from TCRdb remains unchecked. The CDR3 has 18 residues. Looked up from germline, CDR1 is LGHNA and CDR2 is YSLEER. CDR3 amino acids: CASSQVLSAAEGVSGYTF.

J is TRBJ2-1 and V is TRBV19. The CDR3 spans 14 residues. The germline V gene encodes CDR1 LNHDA and CDR2 SQIVND (reference sequence). The chain's CDR3 is CASSITPVYNEQFF.

The V call is TRBV4-1, the J call TRBJ2-7; the D call of TRBD2 rests on TCRdb alone, since no DNA is present to check it. CDR3 length equals 15 residues. CDR1 and CDR2 (germline): MGHRA, YSYEKL. This CDR3 reads CASSQGTSGVYEQYF.

V is TRBV5-5 and J is TRBJ2-1. Germline V gene lookup returns CDR1 SGHKS and CDR2 YYEKEE (reference sequence). The CDR3 spans 13 residues. This CDR3 reads CASSPRVFNEQFF.

The CDR3 loop reads CATSRDQGSNEQYF. J is TRBJ2-7 and V is TRBV15. The germline CDR1 and CDR2 sequences are LNHNV and YYDKDF (reference sequence). This CDR3 has 14 residues.

The chain links TRBV15 to TRBJ2-7. The CDR3 contains 14 residues. CDR1 is LNHNV, CDR2 YYDKDF, per germline (reference sequence). The CDR3 here is CATSRDPEHYEQYF.

The chain links TRBV4-3 to TRBJ2-1; TCRdb designates TRBD1, a call that cannot be tested without DNA. CDR1 and CDR2 from the germline V gene are LGHNA and YSLEER. This CDR3 is built from 15 residues. CDR3: CASSQEELGAHEQFF.

The chain has TRBV2 and TRBJ2-7; the TCRdb D gene call, TRBD2, has no DNA to confirm it. The CDR3 spans 15 residues. Germline-derived CDR1 and CDR2 are SNHLY and FYNNEI. The CDR3 sequence is CASSEVGGGPYEQYF.

The genes are TRBV29-1 and TRBJ2-2; TCRdb's assignment of TRBD1 cannot be checked, as there is no DNA. CDR3 length equals 15 residues. Germline V lookup: CDR1 SQVTM, CDR2 ANQGSEA. The CDR3 sequence: CSVEDQGAVTGELFF.

The chain links TRBV28 to TRBJ2-7. Germline CDR1 reads MDHEN; CDR2 reads SYDVKM. The CDR3 runs to 13 residues. The CDR3 protein is CASSLRVSSEQYF. The whole variable domain, filled in from reference TRBV28 and TRBJ2-7, reads DVKVTQSSRYLVKRTGEKVFLECVQDMDHENMFWYRQDPGLGLRLIYFSYDVKMKEKGDIPEGYSVSREKKERFSLILESASTNQTSMYLCASSLRVSSEQYFGPGTRLTVT.